These 15 T cell receptor beta chains share one sample of origin, sequenced in a study of T cells in Graves' hyperthyroidism and ophthalmopathy. The TCR beta CDR3 regions underwent amplification using RNA transcripts as the source. The TCR CDR3 first-round RT-PCR relied on the HTBI primer set. TCRdb itself ran the multiplex PCR reads through MiXCR, one entry per CDR3 protein. The sample includes hundreds of thousands of distinct CDR3 sequences, about a sixth of them seen just once. Sequenced: blood. The receptor source for this set is a woman in her late teens or twenties with Graves' hyperthyroidism that later progressed to Graves' ophthalmopathy.

The table lists this clonotype with many counts. The chain employs TRBV2 and TRBJ2-5; D gene unclear. Per germline, CDR1 SNHLY and CDR2 FYNNEI. This CDR3 is 15 amino acids long. The ends were cut back, 2 bases at V and 2 bases at J, with 12 bases in the middle. CDR3 loop: CASSESRVSQETQYF. The CDR3 DNA reads TGTGCCAGCAGTGAATCTAGGGTTTCGCAAGAGACCCAGTACTTC.

The table lists this clonotype with many counts. The CDR3 coding sequence is TGTGCCAGCAGTCCGGGACTCGTTTACGAGCAGTACTTC. Translating it yields CASSPGLVYEQYF. The gene calls are TRBV6-1 and TRBJ2-7, with D possibly being TRBD2 (6 bases). Per the germline V gene, CDR1 is MNHNS and CDR2 is SASEGT. The CDR3 totals 13 residues. V gave up 5 bases and J gave up 4 bases, with 12 bases separating them.

As concerns this clonotype: A clone one base away is much larger, so this may be a read error. The rearrangement uses TRBV28 and TRBJ2-7; D gene ambiguous. This CDR3 region has 13 residues. Germline assignment: CDR1 MDHEN and CDR2 SYDVKM. The CDR3: CATSTGKSYEQYF. Written as DNA, the CDR3 is TGTGCAACATCCACGGGCAAATCCTACGAGCAGTACTTC.

The chain uses TRBV5-1 and TRBJ2-7, with D uncertain. There are 14 residues in the CDR3. V was clipped by 0 bases and J by 4 bases, with 11 bases between them. Germline values: CDR1 SGHRS, CDR2 YFSETQ. CDR3 protein: CASSLGQSLYEQYF. CDR3 DNA sequence: TGCGCCAGCAGCTTGGGTCAGAGCCTATACGAGCAGTACTTC.

The chain links TRBV18 to TRBJ2-7, with D tentatively TRBD1 or TRBD2 (5 bases each). The CDR3 has 19 residues. Germline V CDR1 and CDR2: KGHSH, LQKENI. The germline V and J ends were trimmed by 3 bases and 0 bases, with 24 bases remaining between them. The CDR3 reads CASSPLVGPGRGASYEQYF. The CDR3 bases are TGTGCCAGCTCACCTTTAGTCGGTCCCGGGCGAGGGGCCTCCTACGAGCAGTACTTC.

The chain combines TRBV7-9 with TRBJ2-1; 7 bases align to TRBD1. CDR3 length equals 20 residues. CDR1 is SEHNR and CDR2 is FQNEAQ in the germline V gene (reference sequence). V gave up 4 bases and J gave up 2 bases; unmatched junction bases: 20. CDR3 residues: CASSYPVGDRQFRTYNEQFF. The DNA of the CDR3 is TGTGCCAGCAGCTACCCGGTGGGGGACAGACAGTTTCGGACCTACAATGAGCAGTTCTTC.

In this sample, this clonotype turned up a few times. CDR3: CASSYTGSGELFF. For the CDR3, the DNA is TGTGCCAGCAGTTACACCGGGTCCGGGGAGCTGTTTTTT. The V gene is TRBV6-9, the J gene TRBJ2-2; D is unclear. The V end was cut by 3 bases, the J end by 6 bases, with 8 bases between. This CDR3 is built from 13 residues. Germline assignment: CDR1 MNHGY and CDR2 SVAAGI.

This clonotype was counted at least ten times. The chain recombines TRBV28 with TRBJ1-1, with D possibly matching TRBD1 (5 bases). The V and J ends lost 2 bases and 0 bases respectively, with 16 bases between them. This CDR3 has 17 amino acids. Germline-derived CDR1 and CDR2 are MDHEN and SYDVKM. The CDR3 DNA reads TGTGCCAGCAGTTTAGTAACTCGGGAGGGGATGAACACTGAAGCTTTCTTT. Translated: CASSLVTREGMNTEAFF. Variable domain in full (rest from reference TRBV28 and TRBJ1-1): DVKVTQSSRYLVKRTGEKVFLECVQDMDHENMFWYRQDPGLGLRLIYFSYDVKMKEKGDIPEGYSVSREKKERFSLILESASTNQTSMYLCASSLVTREGMNTEAFFGQGTRLTVV.

The rearrangement links TRBV20-1 to TRBJ2-1; 9 bases agree with TRBD2. Germline CDR1 is DFQATT and CDR2 is SNEGSKA (reference sequence). The CDR3 runs 14 residues. The junction had 11 bases not matched to a gene; V was cut back by 6 bases and J by 8 bases. Written as DNA, the CDR3 is TGCAGTGCGAGGGGAGCTAGCGGGAACTATGAGCAGTTCTTC. The encoded protein is CSARGASGNYEQFF.

This clonotype was found many times. J is TRBJ2-3 and V is TRBV3-2; the table gives TRBD2 as D, unverified against the DNA. TRBV3-2 is noted as a pseudogene. CDR3 length: 17 residues. In DNA form, the CDR3 reads TGTGCCAGCAGCCAACGGGCTCTAGCGTCTAGCACAGATACGCAGTATTTT. Its translation is CASSQRALASSTDTQYF.

This clonotype appeared a few times. This chain links TRBV4-2 with TRBJ2-7; D is ambiguous. The length of the CDR3 is 15 residues. The V end lost 0 bases, the J end lost 1 base, and 10 bases lay between the germline ends. Germline CDR1 and CDR2: LGHNA and YNFKEQ. The CDR3 protein is CASSQDWGRSYEQYF. CDR3 DNA sequence: TGTGCCAGCAGCCAAGATTGGGGTAGGTCCTACGAGCAGTACTTC.

The chain couples TRBV29-1 to TRBJ2-1; the D gene could be TRBD1 or TRBD2 (6 bases each). The CDR3 runs 15 residues. V lost 6 bases and J 6 bases, leaving 21 bases between the germline ends. Germline CDR1 reads SQVTM; CDR2 reads ANQGSEA. CDR3 in amino acids: CSVGGSPSGLNEQFF. CDR3 DNA sequence: TGCAGCGTGGGGGGCTCACCGTCAGGGCTCAATGAGCAGTTCTTC.

This clonotype has at least ten counts. V is TRBV7-2 and J is TRBJ2-1; 10 nucleotides agree with TRBD2. The CDR3 totals 17 residues. CDR1 is SGHTA and CDR2 is FQGNSA in the germline V gene. The trim removed 7 bases at V and 4 bases at J, leaving 13 bases unmatched. The CDR3 sequence is CASNDRESGRDYNEQFF. The CDR3 DNA reads as TGTGCCAGCAACGATCGAGAAAGCGGGAGGGATTACAATGAGCAGTTCTTC.

This clonotype was observed at least ten times. This chain connects TRBV27 to TRBJ2-7, with 8 nucleotides matching TRBD1. CDR3 length: 15 residues. The J segment lost 3 bases and the V segment lost 3 bases, leaving 7 bases of the junction unmatched. Germline CDR1 is MNHEY and CDR2 is SMNVEV (reference sequence). CDR3 nucleotides: TGTGCCAGCAGTTTGGGGCAGGGGGCCTACTACGAGCAGTACTTC. This codes for CASSLGQGAYYEQYF.

V and J are TRBV2 and TRBJ1-5; 8 positions match TRBD1. Germline V gives CDR1 SNHLY, CDR2 FYNNEI. There are 13 residues in the CDR3. Trimming took 4 bases from V and 5 from J; bases not matched to a gene: 1. CDR3 in amino acids: CASSAGGHQPQHF. The CDR3 DNA sequence: TGTGCCAGCAGTGCAGGGGGCCATCAGCCCCAGCATTTT.